This TCR beta chain was identified during a study of response to subunit inactivated influenza vaccine listed by TCRdb under 2018. The study in broad terms: The study used deep quantitative T cell receptor repertoire profiling to track responses to a trivalent subunit inactivated influenza vaccine.

Library preparation was by RT-PCR. The data were produced on an Illumina HiSeq 2500. TCRdb took the public reads, trimmed them with fastp at Q25, ran MiXCR for clone calling and kept in-frame beta chains. Entries are consolidated by CDR3 protein sequence, retaining the most common genes and DNA. The sample table holds hundreds of thousands of distinct CDR3 sequences, of which 14% were seen once. Together, the top ten hold about 7.4% of the sample. Study-wide conclusions, independent of this receptor: According to the authors, only a limited number of new T cells may be recruited by each seasonal influenza vaccination.

V is cut back by 4 bases and J by 0 bases, with 20 bases in the junction unmatched. Sequences MDHEN (CDR1) and SYDVKM (CDR2) are obtained from the germline V gene. From its cysteine to its phenylalanine, the CDR3 spans 21 amino acids. CDR3 DNA is the only sequence kept; it has 63 bases, read in frame from the first base. There are a few counts of this clonotype. Which antigen it targets is not known. Base quality data are lacking; no much larger clone is found one base away. Rearrangement joined TRBV28 to TRBJ1-5; 8 nucleotides in the junction match TRBD1. Specimen: PBMCs from blood, collected 14 to 15 days before vaccination. This receptor was identified in a man aged 45-65 years who received an inactivated influenza vaccine. Donor details come from another sample of the same person, matched by shared clones. The CDR3 region has the sequence CASSSPELGDRSIYSNQPQHF. The nucleotide sequence is given as TGTGCCAGCAGTTCCCCCGAACTTGGGGACAGGTCCATCTATAGCAATCAGCCCCAGCATTTT.